The text below deals with one T cell receptor beta chain. The antigen is unknown. The sample originates from a study of cytomegalovirus exposure and HLA in healthy donors. V shed 3 bases, J shed 2 bases, and the junction held 5 bases outside the gene matches. Germline V lookup: CDR1 SGHNT, CDR2 YYREEE (reference sequence). The CDR3 covers 16 residues. Study-level results: In a later analysis, donors in an Asian-associated ancestry cluster reportedly had fewer N-insertions in productive TCRs than the cohort mean. It was reported that TCR beta sequences correctly inferred the HLA-A and HLA-B alleles for most subjects.

13 Jbeta primers and 60 Vbeta primers were used for the PCR. TCRdb keeps only in-frame clones here, not all; method: immunoSEQ multiplex PCR. The sample records 100,000 to 150,000 clones, around 78% being singletons. This TCR was recovered from a man aged 35-49 years in good health and CMV-seronegative. The chain combines TRBV5-4 with TRBJ1-6, with TRBD1 identical over 7 bases. Sample: PBMCs. The CDR3 coding sequence is TGTGCCAGCAGCTCCTCGGGACAGCCCTATAATTCACCCCTCCACTTT. Translation: CASSSSGQPYNSPLHF.